This TCR beta chain comes out of a study of blood T cell repertoires in COVID-19. At the level of the study: The United States, Italy and Spain supplied acute and convalescent COVID-19 samples. PBMCs, B-cell-depleted T cells, or T cells provided the cDNA or gDNA that made up the material.

Germline assignment: CDR1 SGDLS and CDR2 YYNGEE. The CDR3 spans 16 residues. Trimming at V came to 4 bases and at J to 9 bases, leaving 11 bases not matched to a gene. In the authors' workflow: Reference gene primer amplification in the assay estimated nucleated cell counts. Profiled with immunoSEQ multiplex PCR; TCRdb holds only in-frame clones, not every one. V and J calls and clone size are those listed in that table; D and trimming were worked out from the DNA. The data contain under 350,000 clones, under 90% of them singletons. The chain joins TRBV9 to TRBJ2-1; 12 nucleotides match TRBD2. The source is a woman in her 50s who had recovered from COVID-19. Sequencing was done on a sample of peripheral blood. The CDR3 region has the DNA TGTGCCAGCAGCCCCCCCTCGTCTAGCGGGGGGGGTGAGCAGTTCTTC. As protein: CASSPPSSSGGGEQFF.